These 30 T cell receptor beta chains were sequenced from one sample in a study of OX40 agonist ivuxolimab in advanced cancers. Using immunoSEQ multiplex PCR, the repertoire was profiled, and TCRdb retains in-frame clones only, with some absent. Of roughly 80,000 clones in the sample, 80% to 90% are singletons; the top ten hold approximately 7%. This specimen was CD4+ or CD8+ T cells sorted from blood, taken in a trial of the OX40 agonist ivuxolimab. The source is an adult with an advanced solid tumor such as melanoma, head and neck, liver or kidney cancer.

The count of this clone is one. The CDR3 protein is CASKPGQGAGEAFF. DNA for the CDR3: TGTGCCAGTAAACCGGGACAGGGGGCTGGTGAAGCTTTCTTT. The V gene is TRBV28, the J gene TRBJ1-1, with 12 bases matching TRBD1. The germline V gene encodes CDR1 MDHEN and CDR2 SYDVKM. The junction had 9 bases not matched to a gene; V was cut back by 9 bases and J by 7 bases. There are 14 residues in the CDR3. The full variable domain, rest sourced from reference TRBV28 and TRBJ1-1, is DVKVTQSSRYLVKRTGEKVFLECVQDMDHENMFWYRQDPGLGLRLIYFSYDVKMKEKGDIPEGYSVSREKKERFSLILESASTNQTSMYLCASKPGQGAGEAFFGQGTRLTVV.

The gene calls are TRBV4-1 and TRBJ2-2; D assignment may be TRBD1 or TRBD2 (5 bases each). The CDR3 is 15 amino acids. The germline V gene encodes CDR1 MGHRA and CDR2 YSYEKL. V was trimmed by 4 bases and J by 9 bases, leaving 18 bases between them. Here the CDR3 DNA reads TGCGCCAGCAGCCTCCGGGACGGACCGACCAGGGAGCTGTTTTTT. This translates into CASSLRDGPTRELFF.

The chain combines TRBV2 with TRBJ1-6; D is unclear. The CDR3 is made up of 15 amino acids. Germline V lookup: CDR1 SNHLY, CDR2 FYNNEI. With 4 bases removed from V and 7 bases from J, the gap between germline ends came to 14 bases. CDR3 loop: CASSVGGVGNSPLHF. The DNA for the CDR3 is TGTGCCAGCAGTGTTGGCGGCGTTGGGAATTCACCCCTCCACTTT.

The CDR3 DNA reads as TGCGCCAGCAGCTACGGACAGGAAACCTACGAGCAGTACTTC. Amino acids: CASSYGQETYEQYF. The chain joins TRBV5-1 to TRBJ2-5, with 7 nucleotides matching TRBD1. The DNA matches TRBJ2-7 better at its end, which makes the J call doubtful. The CDR3 covers 14 residues. CDR1 is SGHRS and CDR2 is YFSETQ in the germline V gene.

The rearrangement joins TRBV28 to TRBJ2-5; 7 bases are shared with TRBD1. CDR3 length equals 13 residues. The germline V gene encodes CDR1 MDHEN and CDR2 SYDVKM. Trimming cost V 6 bases and J 6 bases; bases outside gene matches: 7. The CDR3 DNA reads as TGTGCCAGCAGCCCCGACAGGGCGAAGACCCAGTACTTC. Translation gives CASSPDRAKTQYF.

The count of this clone is one. The V call is TRBV5-6, the J call TRBJ2-3; no definite D call. Germline lookup yields CDR1 SGHDT and CDR2 YYEEEE. Trimming removed 4 bases at V and 1 base at J, with 16 bases between. This CDR3 is built from 16 residues. The CDR3 coding sequence is TGTGCCAGCAGCCTAAGGGCCTTCTTACGCACAGATACGCAGTATTTT. Protein: CASSLRAFLRTDTQYF. The full variable domain, with the rest looked up from reference TRBV5-6 and TRBJ2-3, is DAGVTQSPTHLIKTRGQQVTLRCSPKSGHDTVSWYQQALGQGPQFIFQYYEEEERQRGNFPDRFSGHQFPNYSSELNVNALLLGDSALYLCASSLRAFLRTDTQYFGPGTRLTVL.

This clone has only a few counts. The J gene is TRBJ1-2, the V gene TRBV16; D is undetermined. V lost 0 bases to trimming and J lost 8 bases, with 7 bases between them. This CDR3 contains 12 residues. Germline CDR1 KGHSY, CDR2 FQNENV. DNA for the CDR3: TGTGCCAGCAGCCAATCGGCCCTCGGCTACACCTTC. Protein: CASSQSALGYTF.

This clone showed up just a few times. The rearrangement uses TRBV9 and TRBJ1-1; TRBD1 aligns across 8 bases. The CDR3 runs 13 residues. J gave up 3 bases and V 3 bases, and 1 base lay outside the gene matches. Germline CDR1 SGDLS, CDR2 YYNGEE. This chain's CDR3 is CASSGTGHTEAFF. The CDR3 bases are TGTGCCAGCAGCGGGACAGGGCACACTGAAGCTTTCTTT.

This clone was recorded a few times. The chain carries TRBV9 and TRBJ2-1, with TRBD1 identical over 8 bases. Germline V gene data show CDR1 as SGDLS and CDR2 as YYNGEE. The CDR3 loop spans 14 amino acids. With 6 bases clipped from V and 6 bases from J, the junction kept 8 bases outside the gene matches. In DNA form, the CDR3 reads TGTGCCAGCACCCTCGGACAGGGAAGCAATGAGCAGTTCTTC. Amino acid sequence: CASTLGQGSNEQFF.

The chain combines TRBV18 with TRBJ1-1; D is possibly TRBD1 (6 bases). The CDR3 length is 14 residues. The V gene's germline CDR1 is KGHSH and CDR2 LQKENI. Trimming removed 2 bases at V and 1 base at J, with 8 bases between. The CDR3 nucleotides are TGTGCCAGCTCACCAGACAGGAAGAACACTGAAGCTTTCTTT. Its translation is CASSPDRKNTEAFF.

This clone has a single count. V is TRBV4-3 and J is TRBJ2-7; D remains ambiguous. Trimming took 1 base from V and 2 from J, leaving 9 bases between them. The CDR3 covers 14 residues. Per germline, CDR1 LGHNA and CDR2 YSLEER. DNA for the CDR3: TGCGCCAGCAGCCAAGGGGCAGGTACCTACGAGCAGTACTTC. This sequence encodes CASSQGAGTYEQYF.

The CDR3 loop reads CASRPGTGEKLFF. CDR3 nucleotide sequence: TGCGCCAGCAGACCCGGGACAGGGGAAAAACTGTTTTTT. The V and J genes are TRBV10-1 and TRBJ1-4; 9 nucleotides match TRBD1. V trimming: 6 bases; J trimming: 8 bases; junction bases outside the gene matches: 4. The CDR3 runs to 13 residues. The germline V gene has CDR1 WNHNN and CDR2 SYGVQD (reference sequence).

The chain uses TRBV28 and TRBJ1-5, with no clear D. Trimming removed 2 bases at V and 4 bases at J, with 9 bases between. CDR3 length: 14 residues. CDR1 is MDHEN, CDR2 SYDVKM, per germline. The CDR3 DNA reads TGTGCCAGCAGTTTACAGACGCTAAATCAGCCCCAGCATTTT. Protein sequence: CASSLQTLNQPQHF. The full variable domain, in which reference TRBV28 and TRBJ1-5 provide the parts outside the CDR3, is DVKVTQSSRYLVKRTGEKVFLECVQDMDHENMFWYRQDPGLGLRLIYFSYDVKMKEKGDIPEGYSVSREKKERFSLILESASTNQTSMYLCASSLQTLNQPQHFGDGTRLSIL.

This chain connects TRBV21-1 to TRBJ2-7; the table gives TRBD1 as D, unverified against the DNA. TRBV21-1 is a documented pseudogene. The CDR3 is 13 residues long. As DNA, the CDR3 is TGTGCCAGCAGCCCCAGTGGGCCATACGAGCAGTACGTC. Its protein is CASSPSGPYEQYV.

The CDR3 DNA is TGTGCCAGCAGTTTTCAGGGGAAAAAGCATTTT. As protein: CASSFQGKKHF. V and J are TRBV28 and TRBJ1-5, with D tentatively TRBD1 (6 bases). Germline CDR1 is MDHEN and CDR2 is SYDVKM. The CDR3 sequence is 11 residues long. V was clipped by 3 bases and J by 14 bases, with 11 bases between them.

The chain couples TRBV7-8 to TRBJ2-1; TRBD2 agrees at 8 bases. Germline V gene sequence: CDR1 SGHVS, CDR2 FQNEAQ. V gave up 2 bases and J gave up 7 bases; unmatched junction bases: 10. The CDR3 spans 16 residues. In nucleotides, the CDR3 is TGTGCCAGCAGCTTATTGAGAATAGCGGGGTCAAATGAGCAGTTCTTC. Its protein is CASSLLRIAGSNEQFF.

CDR3: CASTSTGVVNIQYF. The CDR3 nucleotides read TGTGCCAGCACGTCTACAGGGGTGGTAAACATTCAGTACTTC. This chain joins TRBV5-5 and TRBJ2-4; 7 bases are shared with TRBD1. V was clipped by 6 bases and J by 6 bases; unmatched bases: 9. CDR1 is SGHKS, CDR2 YYEKEE, per germline (reference sequence). The CDR3 runs to 14 residues. Looking up the rest from reference TRBV5-5 and TRBJ2-4 gives the full variable domain: DAGVTQSPTHLIKTRGQQVTLRCSPISGHKSVSWYQQVLGQGPQFIFQYYEKEERGRGNFPDRFSARQFPNYSSELNVNALLLGDSALYLCASTSTGVVNIQYFGAGTRLSVL.

V is TRBV18 and J is TRBJ2-7, with TRBD1 matching over 8 bases. The germline gives CDR1 KGHSH, CDR2 LQKENI. With 2 bases clipped from V and 2 bases from J, the junction kept 5 bases outside the gene matches. The CDR3 has 15 amino acids. The CDR3 DNA reads TGTGCCAGCTCACCAGAGACAGGGGACCCCTACGAGCAGTACTTC. As protein: CASSPETGDPYEQYF.

The chain links TRBV28 to TRBJ1-2, with D uncertain. The V end lost 4 bases, the J end lost 6 bases, and 9 bases lay between the germline ends. CDR3 length: 12 amino acids. CDR1 is MDHEN and CDR2 is SYDVKM in the germline V gene. CDR3 bases: TGTGCCAGCAGTTCCAAAATGCATGGCTACACCTTC. It codes for CASSSKMHGYTF.

The rearrangement joins TRBV6-6 to TRBJ1-3, with D uncertain. Between the trimmed V and J ends, which lost 7 bases and 5 bases, there was a span of 21 bases. Germline V gene lookup returns CDR1 MNHNY and CDR2 SVGAGI (reference sequence). The CDR3 spans 16 residues. CDR3 residues: CASMTPLVLGRNTIYF. CDR3 in DNA: TGTGCCAGCATGACACCGCTTGTCCTCGGAAGAAACACCATATATTTT.

The V call is TRBV28, the J call TRBJ1-2; 9 bases align to TRBD1. The CDR3 has 14 amino acids. The trim removed 3 bases at V and 7 bases at J, leaving 6 bases unmatched. Germline-derived CDR1 and CDR2 are MDHEN and SYDVKM. CDR3 nucleotide sequence: TGTGCCAGCAGTTTTTTACAGGGGGCGAGTGGCTACACCTTC. It is translated as CASSFLQGASGYTF.

V and J are TRBV4-1 and TRBJ1-1; D perhaps matches TRBD1 (6 bases). V was clipped by 3 bases and J by 1 base, with 15 bases between them. Germline V gene data show CDR1 as MGHRA and CDR2 as YSYEKL. The CDR3 sequence is 16 residues long. Written as DNA, the CDR3 is TGCGCCAGCAGCCACCCTAAGACAGGCACGAACACTGAAGCTTTCTTT. This translates into CASSHPKTGTNTEAFF.

In this sample, this clone turned up once. The V gene is TRBV5-1, the J gene TRBJ2-1; the match to TRBD2 covers 12 bases. Germline-derived CDR1 and CDR2 are SGHRS and YFSETQ. The CDR3 has 13 amino acids. The V gene end was trimmed by 2 bases and the J gene end by 13 bases; junction bases not matched to a gene: 4. The CDR3 DNA reads TGCGCCAGCAGCTTTACTAGCGGGGGGCCCCAGTTCTTC. This gives the protein CASSFTSGGPQFF.

V is TRBV19 and J is TRBJ1-5; 9 nucleotides agree with TRBD1. This CDR3 comprises 17 residues. The V and J ends lost 6 bases and 4 bases, in that order; junction bases with no gene match: 13. Per the germline V gene, CDR1 is LNHDA and CDR2 is SQIVND (reference sequence). The CDR3 protein is CASSTQQGARGNQPQHF. CDR3 sequence (DNA): TGTGCCAGTAGCACACAACAGGGGGCGAGGGGTAATCAGCCCCAGCATTTT. Supplemented by reference TRBV19 and TRBJ1-5, the full variable domain reads DGGITQSPKYLFRKEGQNVTLSCEQNLNHDAMYWYRQDPGQGLRLIYYSQIVNDFQKGDIAEGYSVSREKKESFPLTVTSAQKNPTAFYLCASSTQQGARGNQPQHFGDGTRLSIL.

This chain uses TRBV19 with TRBJ1-2, with D hard to call. The CDR3 is 16 amino acids. Per the germline V gene, CDR1 is LNHDA and CDR2 is SQIVND (reference sequence). Trimming pared 5 bases from V and 0 bases from J, leaving 16 bases between. This CDR3 is CASSPYRREANYGYTF. DNA of the CDR3: TGTGCCAGTAGTCCCTACCGACGGGAGGCTAACTATGGCTACACCTTC.

The CDR3 sequence is CASSSDRGFYEQYF. The CDR3 bases are TGTGCCAGCAGCTCGGACAGGGGCTTTTACGAGCAGTACTTC. The chain links TRBV7-8 to TRBJ2-7, with 9 bases that match TRBD1. The CDR3 runs to 14 residues. Trimming at V came to 4 bases and at J to 4 bases, leaving 5 bases not matched to a gene. Germline V gives CDR1 SGHVS, CDR2 FQNEAQ. The full variable domain, in which reference TRBV7-8 and TRBJ2-7 provide the parts outside the CDR3, is GAGVSQSPRYKVAKRGQDVALRCDPISGHVSLFWYQQALGQGPEFLTYFQNEAQLDKSGLPSDRFFAERPEGSVSTLKIQRTQQEDSAVYLCASSSDRGFYEQYFGPGTRLTVT.

This clone was seen only once. V gene TRBV28 combines with J gene TRBJ2-7; TRBD2 matches at 11 bases. CDR1 MDHEN and CDR2 SYDVKM come from the germline V gene. The V gene end was trimmed by 2 bases and the J gene end by 4 bases; junction bases not matched to a gene: 13. This CDR3 region has 18 residues. CDR3 loop: CASSLGSGRARGRYEQYF. The CDR3 region has the DNA TGTGCCAGCAGTTTAGGTAGCGGGAGGGCGCGTGGCAGGTACGAGCAGTACTTC.

V and J are TRBV20-1 and TRBJ1-4; D call uncertain. Germline V lookup: CDR1 DFQATT, CDR2 SNEGSKA (reference sequence). This CDR3 is built from 10 residues. Trimming removed 6 bases at V and 7 bases at J, with 6 bases between. The CDR3 nucleotides are TGCAGTGCGGTCGGTGAAAAACTGTTTTTT. This translates into CSAVGEKLFF.

CDR3 residues: CASNNMGNEQFF. CDR3 in DNA: TGCGCCAGCAACAACATGGGAAATGAGCAGTTCTTC. The chain recombines TRBV10-2 with TRBJ2-1; D ambiguous. The CDR3 totals 12 residues. V lost 7 bases, J lost 7 bases, and 11 bases lay in between. Per the germline V gene, CDR1 is WSHSY and CDR2 is SAAADI.

V is TRBV2 and J is TRBJ1-1, with D unclear. Germline CDR1 SNHLY, CDR2 FYNNEI. V dropped 8 bases and J dropped 3 bases, with 7 bases sitting between them. CDR3 length equals 11 residues. In nucleotides, the CDR3 is TGTGCCAGCCAGAGGGACACTGAAGCTTTCTTT. Protein sequence: CASQRDTEAFF.